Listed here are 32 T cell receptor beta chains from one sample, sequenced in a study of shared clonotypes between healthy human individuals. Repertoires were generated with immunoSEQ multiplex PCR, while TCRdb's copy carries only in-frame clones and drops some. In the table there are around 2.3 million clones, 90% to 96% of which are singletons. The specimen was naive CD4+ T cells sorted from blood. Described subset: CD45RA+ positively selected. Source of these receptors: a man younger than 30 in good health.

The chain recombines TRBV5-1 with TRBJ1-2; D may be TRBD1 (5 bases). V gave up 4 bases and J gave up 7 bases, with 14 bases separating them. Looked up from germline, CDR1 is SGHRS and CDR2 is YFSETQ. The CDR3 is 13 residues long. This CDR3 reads CASSPQESVGYTF. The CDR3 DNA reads TGCGCCAGCAGCCCACAGGAGAGCGTTGGCTACACCTTC.

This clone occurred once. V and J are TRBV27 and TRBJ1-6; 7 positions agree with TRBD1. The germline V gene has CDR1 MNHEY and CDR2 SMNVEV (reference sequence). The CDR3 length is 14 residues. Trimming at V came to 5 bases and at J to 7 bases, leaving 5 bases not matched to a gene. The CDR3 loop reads CASSADRINSPLHF. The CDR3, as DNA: TGTGCCAGCAGTGCGGACAGGATAAATTCACCCCTCCACTTT.

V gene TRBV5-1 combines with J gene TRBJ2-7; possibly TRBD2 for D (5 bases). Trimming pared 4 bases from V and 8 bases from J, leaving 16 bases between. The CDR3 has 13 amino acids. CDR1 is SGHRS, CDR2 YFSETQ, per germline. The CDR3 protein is CASSPEEPRKQYF. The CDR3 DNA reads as TGCGCCAGCAGCCCGGAGGAGCCTCGGAAGCAGTACTTC.

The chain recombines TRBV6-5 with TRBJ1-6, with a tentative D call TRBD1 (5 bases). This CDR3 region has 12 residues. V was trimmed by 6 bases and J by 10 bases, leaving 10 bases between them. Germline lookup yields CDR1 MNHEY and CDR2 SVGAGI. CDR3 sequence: CASSGGGSPLHF. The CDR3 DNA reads TGTGCCAGCAGCGGGGGGGGGTCACCCCTCCACTTT.

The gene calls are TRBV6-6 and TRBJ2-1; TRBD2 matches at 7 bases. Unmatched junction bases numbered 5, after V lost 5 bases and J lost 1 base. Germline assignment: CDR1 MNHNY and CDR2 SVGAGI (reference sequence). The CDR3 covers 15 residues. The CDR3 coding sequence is TGTGCCAGCAGTCTACTAGCGCCGTCCTACAATGAGCAGTTCTTC. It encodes CASSLLAPSYNEQFF.

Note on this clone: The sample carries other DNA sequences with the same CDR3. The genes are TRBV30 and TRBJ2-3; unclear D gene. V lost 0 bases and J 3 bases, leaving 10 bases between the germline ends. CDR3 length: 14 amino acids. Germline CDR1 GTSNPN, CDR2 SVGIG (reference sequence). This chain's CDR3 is CAWSVSGTTDTQYF. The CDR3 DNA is TGTGCCTGGAGTGTGTCGGGTACAACAGATACGCAGTATTTT.

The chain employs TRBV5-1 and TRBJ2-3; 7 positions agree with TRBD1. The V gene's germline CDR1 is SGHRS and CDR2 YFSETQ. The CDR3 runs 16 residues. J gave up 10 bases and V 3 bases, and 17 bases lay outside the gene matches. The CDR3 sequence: CASSSGTVRTLEAQYF. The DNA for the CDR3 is TGCGCCAGCAGCTCGGGGACAGTTCGGACCCTCGAGGCGCAGTATTTT.

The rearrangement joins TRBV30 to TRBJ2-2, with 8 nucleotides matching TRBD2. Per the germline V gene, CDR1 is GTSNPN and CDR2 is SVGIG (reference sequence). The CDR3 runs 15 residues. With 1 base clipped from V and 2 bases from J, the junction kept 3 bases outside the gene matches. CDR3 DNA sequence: TGTGCCTGGAGTGGACTAGCGCGAAACACCGGGGAGCTGTTTTTT. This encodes CAWSGLARNTGELFF.

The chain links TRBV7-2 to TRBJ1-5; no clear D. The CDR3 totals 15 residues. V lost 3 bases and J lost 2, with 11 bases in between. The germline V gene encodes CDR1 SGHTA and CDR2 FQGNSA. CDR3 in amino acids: CASSFRPGGNQPQHF. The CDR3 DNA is TGTGCCAGCAGCTTTCGCCCTGGCGGCAATCAGCCCCAGCATTTT.

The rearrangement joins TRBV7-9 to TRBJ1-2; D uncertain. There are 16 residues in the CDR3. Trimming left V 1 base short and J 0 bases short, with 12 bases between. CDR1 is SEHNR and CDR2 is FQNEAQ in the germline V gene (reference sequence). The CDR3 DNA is TGTGCCAGCAGCTTAGAATGGACCCGGACTAACTATGGCTACACCTTC. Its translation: CASSLEWTRTNYGYTF. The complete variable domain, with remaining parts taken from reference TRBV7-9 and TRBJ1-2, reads DTGVSQNPRHKITKRGQNVTFRCDPISEHNRLYWYRQTLGQGPEFLTYFQNEAQLEKSRLLSDRFSAERPKGSFSTLEIQRTEQGDSAMYLCASSLEWTRTNYGYTFGSGTRLTVV.

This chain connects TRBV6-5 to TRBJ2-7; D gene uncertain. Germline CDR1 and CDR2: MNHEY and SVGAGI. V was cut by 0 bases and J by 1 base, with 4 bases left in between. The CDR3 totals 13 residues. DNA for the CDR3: TGTGCCAGCAGTTACTCGCAATCCTACGAGCAGTACTTC. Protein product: CASSYSQSYEQYF.

The DNA for the CDR3 is TGTGCCAGCAGTCAAGCTTATGAGCAGTTCTTC. Amino acids: CASSQAYEQFF. The chain couples TRBV6-5 to TRBJ2-1; D gene ambiguous. Germline-derived CDR1 and CDR2 are MNHEY and SVGAGI. This CDR3 has 11 amino acids. With 5 bases removed from V and 8 bases from J, the gap between germline ends came to 7 bases.

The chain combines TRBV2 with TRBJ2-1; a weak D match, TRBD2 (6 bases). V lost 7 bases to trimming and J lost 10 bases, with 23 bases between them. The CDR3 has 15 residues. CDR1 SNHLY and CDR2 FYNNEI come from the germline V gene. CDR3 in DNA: TGTGCCAGCACGTCCGCGGGACTCGGCCTAGGCGAGCAGTTCTTC. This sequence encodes CASTSAGLGLGEQFF.

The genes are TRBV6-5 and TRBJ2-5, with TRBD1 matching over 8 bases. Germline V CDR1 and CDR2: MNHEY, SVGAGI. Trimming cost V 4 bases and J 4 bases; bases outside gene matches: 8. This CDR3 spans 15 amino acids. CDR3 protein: CASSSAKTGAETQYF. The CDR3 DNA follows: TGTGCCAGCAGTTCTGCGAAGACAGGGGCAGAGACCCAGTACTTC.

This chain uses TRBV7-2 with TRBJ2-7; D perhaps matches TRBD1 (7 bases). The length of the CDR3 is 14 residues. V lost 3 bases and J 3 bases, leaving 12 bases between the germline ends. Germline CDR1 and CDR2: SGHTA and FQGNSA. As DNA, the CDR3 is TGTGCCAGCAGCTTCAACCAGGGGGGCTACGAGCAGTACTTC. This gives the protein CASSFNQGGYEQYF.

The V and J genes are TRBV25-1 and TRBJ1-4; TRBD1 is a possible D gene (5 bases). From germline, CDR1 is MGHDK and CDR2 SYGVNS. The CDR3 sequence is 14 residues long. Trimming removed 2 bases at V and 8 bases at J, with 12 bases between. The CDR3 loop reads CASSEGALGEKLFF. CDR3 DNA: TGTGCCAGCAGTGAAGGGGCCCTTGGCGAAAAACTGTTTTTT.

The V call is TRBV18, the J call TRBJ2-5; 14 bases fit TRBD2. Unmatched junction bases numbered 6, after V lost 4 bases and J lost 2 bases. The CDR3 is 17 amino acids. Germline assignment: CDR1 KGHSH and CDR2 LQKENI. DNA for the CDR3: TGTGCCAGCTCACAGGGGACTAGCGGGAGCGGGCAAGAGACCCAGTACTTC. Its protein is CASSQGTSGSGQETQYF.

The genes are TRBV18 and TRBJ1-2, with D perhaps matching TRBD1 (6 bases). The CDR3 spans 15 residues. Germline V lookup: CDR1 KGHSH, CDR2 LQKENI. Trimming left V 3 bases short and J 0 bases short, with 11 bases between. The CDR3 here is CASSPPGAPNYGYTF. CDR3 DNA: TGTGCCAGCTCACCGCCAGGGGCTCCTAACTATGGCTACACCTTC.

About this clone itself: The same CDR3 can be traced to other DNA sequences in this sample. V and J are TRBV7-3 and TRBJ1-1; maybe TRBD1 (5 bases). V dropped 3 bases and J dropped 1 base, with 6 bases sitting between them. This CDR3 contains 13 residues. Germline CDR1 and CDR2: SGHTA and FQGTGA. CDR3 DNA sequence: TGTGCCAGCAGCTTTCAGGGGAACACTGAAGCTTTCTTT. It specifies CASSFQGNTEAFF.

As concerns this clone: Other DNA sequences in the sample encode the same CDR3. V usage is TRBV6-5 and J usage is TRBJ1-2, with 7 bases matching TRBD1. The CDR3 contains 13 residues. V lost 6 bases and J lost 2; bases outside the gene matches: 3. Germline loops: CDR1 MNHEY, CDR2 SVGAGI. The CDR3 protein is CASSRQGNYGYTF. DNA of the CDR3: TGTGCCAGCAGCCGACAGGGAAACTATGGCTACACCTTC.

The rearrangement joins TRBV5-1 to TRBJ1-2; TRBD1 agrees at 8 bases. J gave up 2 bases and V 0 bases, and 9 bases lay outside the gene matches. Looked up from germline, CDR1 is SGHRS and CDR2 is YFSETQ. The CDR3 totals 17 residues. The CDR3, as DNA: TGCGCCAGCAGCTTGGGGTTGACAGGGGACGTAAACTATGGCTACACCTTC. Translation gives CASSLGLTGDVNYGYTF.

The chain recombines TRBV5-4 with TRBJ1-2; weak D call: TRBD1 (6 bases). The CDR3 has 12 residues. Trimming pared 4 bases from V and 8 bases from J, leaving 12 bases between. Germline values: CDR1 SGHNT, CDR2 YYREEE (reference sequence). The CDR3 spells CASSKGGWGYTF. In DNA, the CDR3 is TGTGCCAGCAGCAAGGGGGGTTGGGGCTACACCTTC.

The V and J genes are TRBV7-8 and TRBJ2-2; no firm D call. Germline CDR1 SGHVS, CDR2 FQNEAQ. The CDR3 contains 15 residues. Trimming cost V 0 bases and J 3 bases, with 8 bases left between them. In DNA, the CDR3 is TGTGCCAGCAGCTTAGCAGGGCGCGACACCGGGGAGCTGTTTTTT. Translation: CASSLAGRDTGELFF.

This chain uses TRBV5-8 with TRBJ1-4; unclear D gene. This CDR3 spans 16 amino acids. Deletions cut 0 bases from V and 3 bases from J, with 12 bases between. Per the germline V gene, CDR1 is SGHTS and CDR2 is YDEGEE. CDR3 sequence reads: CASSLGPPPANEKLFF. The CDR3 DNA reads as TGTGCCAGCAGCTTGGGGCCGCCACCGGCTAATGAAAAACTGTTTTTT.

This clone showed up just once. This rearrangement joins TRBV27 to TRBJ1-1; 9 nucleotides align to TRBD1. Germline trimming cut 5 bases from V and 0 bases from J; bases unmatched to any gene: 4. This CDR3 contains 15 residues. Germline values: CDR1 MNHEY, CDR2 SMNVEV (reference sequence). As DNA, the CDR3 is TGTGCCAGCAGTCGACAGGGGGAGGTGAACACTGAAGCTTTCTTT. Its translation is CASSRQGEVNTEAFF.

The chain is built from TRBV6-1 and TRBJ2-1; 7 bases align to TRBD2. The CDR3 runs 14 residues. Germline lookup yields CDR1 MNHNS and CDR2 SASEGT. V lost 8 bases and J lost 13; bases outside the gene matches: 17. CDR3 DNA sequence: TGTGCCAGCGTTCCCAGCGGGACCGGGAGATTACAGTTCTTC. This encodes CASVPSGTGRLQFF.

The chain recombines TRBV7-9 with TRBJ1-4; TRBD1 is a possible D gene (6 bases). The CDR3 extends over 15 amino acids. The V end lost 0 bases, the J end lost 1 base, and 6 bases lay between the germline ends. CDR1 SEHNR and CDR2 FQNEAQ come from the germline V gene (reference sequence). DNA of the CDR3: TGTGCCAGCAGCTTAGCGACAGGAACTAATGAAAAACTGTTTTTT. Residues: CASSLATGTNEKLFF.

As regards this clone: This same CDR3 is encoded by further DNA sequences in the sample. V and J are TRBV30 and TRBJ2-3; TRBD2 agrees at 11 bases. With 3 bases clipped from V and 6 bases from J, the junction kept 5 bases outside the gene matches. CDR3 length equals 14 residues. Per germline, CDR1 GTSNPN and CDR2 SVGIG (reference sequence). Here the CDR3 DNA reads TGTGCCTGGAGACTAGCGGGGGCCGGGGATACGCAGTATTTT. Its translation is CAWRLAGAGDTQYF. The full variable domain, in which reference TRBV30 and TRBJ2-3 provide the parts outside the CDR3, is SQTIHQWPATLVQPVGSPLSLECTVEGTSNPNLYWYRQAAGRGLQLLFYSVGIGQISSEVPQNLSASRPQDRQFILSSKKLLLSDSGFYLCAWRLAGAGDTQYFGPGTRLTVL.

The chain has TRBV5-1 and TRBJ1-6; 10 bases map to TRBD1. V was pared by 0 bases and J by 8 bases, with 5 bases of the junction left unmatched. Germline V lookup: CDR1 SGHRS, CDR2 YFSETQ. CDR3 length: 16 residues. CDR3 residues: CASSLDLGTGDSPLHF. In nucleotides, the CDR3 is TGCGCCAGCAGCTTGGATTTAGGGACAGGGGATTCACCCCTCCACTTT.

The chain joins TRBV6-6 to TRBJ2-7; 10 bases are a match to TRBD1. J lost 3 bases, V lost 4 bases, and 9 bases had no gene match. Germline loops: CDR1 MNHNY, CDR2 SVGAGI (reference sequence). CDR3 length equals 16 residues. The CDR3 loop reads CASSLGGQGLHYEQYF. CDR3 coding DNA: TGTGCCAGCAGTTTGGGGGGACAGGGGCTCCACTACGAGCAGTACTTC.

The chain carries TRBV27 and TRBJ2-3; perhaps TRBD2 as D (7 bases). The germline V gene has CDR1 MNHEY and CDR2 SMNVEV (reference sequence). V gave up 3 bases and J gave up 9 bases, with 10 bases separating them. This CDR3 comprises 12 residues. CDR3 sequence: CASSFPGGTQYF. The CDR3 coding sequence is TGTGCCAGCAGTTTCCCGGGGGGCACGCAGTATTTT.

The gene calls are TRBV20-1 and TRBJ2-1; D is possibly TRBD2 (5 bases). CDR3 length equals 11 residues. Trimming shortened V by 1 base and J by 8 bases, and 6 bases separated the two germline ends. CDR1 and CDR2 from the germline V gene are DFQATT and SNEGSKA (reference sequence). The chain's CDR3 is CSARGTYEQFF. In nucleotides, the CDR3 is TGCAGTGCTAGAGGGACTTATGAGCAGTTCTTC.